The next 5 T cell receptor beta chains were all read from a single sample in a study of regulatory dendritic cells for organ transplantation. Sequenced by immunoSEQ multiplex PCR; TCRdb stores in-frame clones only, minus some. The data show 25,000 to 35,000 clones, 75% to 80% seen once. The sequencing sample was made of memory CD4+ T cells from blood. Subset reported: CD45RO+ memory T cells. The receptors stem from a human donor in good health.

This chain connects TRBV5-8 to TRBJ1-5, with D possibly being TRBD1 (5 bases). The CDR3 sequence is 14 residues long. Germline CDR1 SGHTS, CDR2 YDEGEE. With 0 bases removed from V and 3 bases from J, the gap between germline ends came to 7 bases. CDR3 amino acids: CASSLAGNNQPQHF. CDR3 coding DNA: TGTGCCAGCAGCTTGGCAGGGAACAATCAGCCCCAGCATTTT.

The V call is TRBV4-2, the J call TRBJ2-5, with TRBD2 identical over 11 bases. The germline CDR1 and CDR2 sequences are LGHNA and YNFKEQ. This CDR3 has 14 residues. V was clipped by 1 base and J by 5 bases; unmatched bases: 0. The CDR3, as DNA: TGTGCCAGCAGCCAAGTAGCGGGGGGGGAGACCCAGTACTTC. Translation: CASSQVAGGETQYF.

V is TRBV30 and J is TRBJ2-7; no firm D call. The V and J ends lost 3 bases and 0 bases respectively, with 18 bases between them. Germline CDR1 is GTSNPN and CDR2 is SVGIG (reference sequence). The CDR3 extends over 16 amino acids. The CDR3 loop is CAWRITNPSSSYEQYF. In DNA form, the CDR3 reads TGTGCCTGGAGAATTACAAACCCTTCTAGCTCCTACGAGCAGTACTTC.

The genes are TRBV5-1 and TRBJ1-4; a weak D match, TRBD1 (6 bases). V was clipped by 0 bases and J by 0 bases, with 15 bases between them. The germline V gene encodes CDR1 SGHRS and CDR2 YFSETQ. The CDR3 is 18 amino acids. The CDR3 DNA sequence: TGCGCCAGCAGCTTGGATGGGGGCAGGTTTGCAACTAATGAAAAACTGTTTTTT. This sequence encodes CASSLDGGRFATNEKLFF.

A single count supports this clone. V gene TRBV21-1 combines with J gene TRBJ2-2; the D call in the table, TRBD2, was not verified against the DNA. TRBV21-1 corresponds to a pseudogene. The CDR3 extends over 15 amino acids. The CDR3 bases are TGTGCCAGCAGCAAAGGGAGGGATTGGACCGGGGAGCTGTTTTTT. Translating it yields CASSKGRDWTGELFF.